The 4 T cell receptor beta chains reported below all come from one sample, sequenced in a study of blood T cell repertoires in COVID-19. Profiled with immunoSEQ multiplex PCR; TCRdb holds only in-frame clones, not every one. The sample has about 160,000 clones, 92% seen once. Material for sequencing was peripheral blood. These receptors all stem from a man aged 25 to 40 with COVID-19, enrolled during active disease.

The V gene is TRBV7-2, the J gene TRBJ1-5; TRBD1 agrees at 7 bases. CDR1 is SGHTA and CDR2 is FQGNSA in the germline V gene. This CDR3 region has 15 residues. V gave up 3 bases and J gave up 3 bases; unmatched junction bases: 5. CDR3 sequence: CASSFSTGINQPQHF. The DNA for the CDR3 is TGTGCCAGCAGCTTTTCGACAGGGATCAATCAGCCCCAGCATTTT.

The genes are TRBV19 and TRBJ2-5, with 10 positions matching TRBD1. Per germline, CDR1 LNHDA and CDR2 SQIVND (reference sequence). Trimming at V came to 5 bases and at J to 7 bases, leaving 7 bases not matched to a gene. The CDR3 totals 14 residues. The CDR3 is CASSGTGARRTQYF. CDR3 coding DNA: TGTGCCAGTAGTGGGACAGGGGCGCGCCGGACCCAGTACTTC.

This chain joins TRBV4-3 and TRBJ2-2, with a tentative D call TRBD1 (5 bases). The CDR3 has 16 residues. Deletions cut 2 bases from V and 5 bases from J, with 15 bases between. The V gene's germline CDR1 is LGHNA and CDR2 YSLEER. The CDR3 DNA reads TGCGCCAGCAGCCAAACCTACCAGGGCCGGACCGGGGAGCTGTTTTTT. It yields the protein CASSQTYQGRTGELFF.

The rearrangement links TRBV6-5 to TRBJ1-6, with D possibly being TRBD1 (5 bases). The CDR3 length is 12 residues. The ends were cut back, 3 bases at V and 15 bases at J, with 12 bases in the middle. CDR1 is MNHEY, CDR2 SVGAGI, per germline. For the CDR3, the DNA is TGTGCCAGCAGTTATCGCGGACAAAACCTCCACTTT. This sequence encodes CASSYRGQNLHF.